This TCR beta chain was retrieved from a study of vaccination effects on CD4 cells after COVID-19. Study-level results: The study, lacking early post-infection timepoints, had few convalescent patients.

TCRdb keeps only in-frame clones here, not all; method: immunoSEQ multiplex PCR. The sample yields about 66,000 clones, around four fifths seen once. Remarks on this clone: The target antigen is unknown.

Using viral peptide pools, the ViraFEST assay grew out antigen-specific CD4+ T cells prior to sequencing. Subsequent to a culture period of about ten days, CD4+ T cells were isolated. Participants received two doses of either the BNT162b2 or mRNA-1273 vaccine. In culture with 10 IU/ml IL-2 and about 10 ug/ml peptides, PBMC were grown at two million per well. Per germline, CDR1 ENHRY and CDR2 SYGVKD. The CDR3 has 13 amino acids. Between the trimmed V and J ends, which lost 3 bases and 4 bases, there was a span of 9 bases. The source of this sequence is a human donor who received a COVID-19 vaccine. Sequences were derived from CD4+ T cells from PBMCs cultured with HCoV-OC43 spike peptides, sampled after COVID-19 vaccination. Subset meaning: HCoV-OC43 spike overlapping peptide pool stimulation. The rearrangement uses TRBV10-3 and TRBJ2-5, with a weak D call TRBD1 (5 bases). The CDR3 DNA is TGTGCCATCAGTGAACAGGTCGGAGAGACCCAGTACTTC. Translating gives CAISEQVGETQYF.